The present TCR beta chain was sequenced within a study of CD8+CD57+ T cells in acquired aplastic anemia. The overall study: The average for DNA from sorted CD4+ and CD8+ cells was roughly 3 ug.

Profiling of TCR beta VDJ combinations and CDR3 sequences used genomic DNA as template. TCRdb independently ran MiXCR on the reads; one entry per CDR3 protein. The sample shows over 150,000 distinct CDR3 sequences, 71% of them seen only once. By flow cytometry, patients selected for sequencing had shown an expansion of CD8+CD57+ cells. There were no patients without severe acquired aplastic anemia. V was clipped by 6 bases and J by 2 bases; unmatched bases: 12. The CDR3 consists of 15 residues. CDR1 and CDR2 (germline): DFQATT, SNEGSKA (reference sequence). On this clonotype itself: Its antigen is unidentified.

The study's findings and limits: Patients and controls had CD8+ Simpson's diversity values that were not significantly distinct. Comparison of patients with controls identified nearly 30 shared CD8+ CDR3 sequences.

This sequence originates from a human donor with aplastic anemia. The sequenced material came from sorted CD4+, CD8+, or CD8+CD57+ T cells (not recorded which) from PBMCs. The chain is built from TRBV20-1 and TRBJ1-2, with 7 bases fitting TRBD1. The CDR3 bases are TGCAGTGCCTCAAACCCGGGCAGGGGGAACTATGGCTACACCTTC. It encodes CSASNPGRGNYGYTF.